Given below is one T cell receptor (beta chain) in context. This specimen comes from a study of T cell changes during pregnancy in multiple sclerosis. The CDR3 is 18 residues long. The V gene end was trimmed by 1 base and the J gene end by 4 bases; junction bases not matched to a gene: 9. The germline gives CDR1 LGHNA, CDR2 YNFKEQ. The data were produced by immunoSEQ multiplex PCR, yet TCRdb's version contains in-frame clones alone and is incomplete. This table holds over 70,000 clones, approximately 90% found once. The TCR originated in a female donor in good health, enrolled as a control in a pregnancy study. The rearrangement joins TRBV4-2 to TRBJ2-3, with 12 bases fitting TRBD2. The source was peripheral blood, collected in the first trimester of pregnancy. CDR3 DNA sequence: TGTGCCAGCAGCCAAGGAGGGCTAGCGGGAGGGTCGGCAGATACGCAGTATTTT. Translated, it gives CASSQGGLAGGSADTQYF.